Below are 8 T cell receptor beta chains sequenced from a single sample in a study of naive and memory T cell subsets. Study-wide results and caveats: Especially in CD8 cells, naive repertoires contained a few larger clonotypes, possibly CD45RA-re-expressing memory cells.

Both TRBC1 and TRBC2 were covered by a beta constant-region primer of two equimolar oligonucleotides. Four rounds of PCR amplified the ligated cDNA using nested alpha and beta constant-region primers plus SP2. TCRdb re-analysed the UMI-ligation and nested PCR reads in MiXCR, keeping a single row per CDR3 protein. Among approximately 140,000 distinct CDR3 sequences, approximately 21% were seen once, and the ten largest hold about 0.6%. These receptors' antigens are unknown. Sequencing was done on a sample of naive CD8+ T cells from blood. These receptors came from a human donor in good health.

The chain recombines TRBV29-1 with TRBJ2-7; D may be TRBD2 (5 bases). The CDR3 runs 12 residues. The V gene lost 4 bases and the J gene lost 0 bases, with 7 bases spanning the gap. CDR1 is SQVTM and CDR2 is ANQGSEA in the germline V gene. The CDR3 sequence is CSVVEDSYEQYF. The CDR3 DNA reads TGCAGCGTTGTGGAGGACTCCTACGAGCAGTACTTC.

There are a few counts of this clonotype. This rearrangement joins TRBV3-1 to TRBJ2-1; D call uncertain. From germline, CDR1 is LGHDT and CDR2 YNNKEL (reference sequence). Trimming stripped 0 bases from V and 1 base from J, with 10 bases between. This CDR3 region has 16 residues. For the CDR3, the DNA is TGTGCCAGCAGCCAAGAGGTGGGAAGGTCCTACAATGAGCAGTTCTTC. Translating gives CASSQEVGRSYNEQFF.

This clonotype came up a few times. The chain carries TRBV28 and TRBJ2-7, with 7 bases lining up with TRBD1. The CDR3 loop spans 16 amino acids. CDR1 MDHEN and CDR2 SYDVKM come from the germline V gene. J lost 0 bases, V lost 5 bases, and 10 bases had no gene match. The CDR3 DNA reads as TGTGCCAGCAGTGAAACTACAGGGGCCTTCTCCTACGAGCAGTACTTC. Translation gives CASSETTGAFSYEQYF.

This clonotype has more than one count but fewer than ten. The chain couples TRBV12-3 or TRBV12-4 to TRBJ2-7; maybe TRBD2 (5 bases). This CDR3 has 13 amino acids. V shed 0 bases and J shed 5 bases, with 8 bases lying between them. The chain's CDR3 is CASSLAGADEQYF. For the CDR3, the DNA is TGTGCCAGCAGTTTAGCGGGAGCGGACGAGCAGTACTTC.

V gene TRBV7-9 combines with J gene TRBJ2-5; 7 positions match TRBD2. Looked up from germline, CDR1 is SEHNR and CDR2 is FQNEAQ (reference sequence). CDR3 length: 18 amino acids. The junction had 18 bases not matched to a gene; V was cut back by 5 bases and J by 3 bases. The CDR3 DNA reads as TGTGCCAGCAGCCCACCGAGGCGGCTCCGGGAGGTAGAAGAGACCCAGTACTTC. This sequence encodes CASSPPRRLREVEETQYF.

This clonotype came up a few times. The gene calls are TRBV28 and TRBJ2-7; 11 nucleotides agree with TRBD2. CDR3 length: 17 residues. Per the germline V gene, CDR1 is MDHEN and CDR2 is SYDVKM. The V segment lost 4 bases and the J segment 2 bases; nucleotides outside the gene matches: 10. As DNA, the CDR3 is TGTGCCAGCAGTTCCCAGACTAGCGGGATCCTCACCTACGAGCAGTACTTC. This encodes CASSSQTSGILTYEQYF.

This clonotype has just a few counts. The V and J genes are TRBV5-4 and TRBJ1-1; 8 bases agree with TRBD1. The CDR3 has 13 residues. V trimming: 3 bases; J trimming: 5 bases; junction bases outside the gene matches: 3. CDR1 is SGHNT and CDR2 is YYREEE in the germline V gene (reference sequence). In DNA form, the CDR3 reads TGTGCCAGCAGCTCGGACAGGGCGACTGAAGCTTTCTTT. Residues: CASSSDRATEAFF.

The chain combines TRBV15 with TRBJ2-7, with D possibly TRBD2 on 5 matching bases. Deletions cut 5 bases from V and 4 bases from J, with 30 bases between. The CDR3 contains 19 residues. Germline lookup yields CDR1 LNHNV and CDR2 YYDKDF (reference sequence). CDR3 protein: CATSGPRTSWSPILYEQYF. In nucleotides, the CDR3 is TGTGCCACCAGCGGGCCCAGGACTTCCTGGAGCCCAATTTTATACGAGCAGTACTTC.